One sample yielded the 6 T cell receptor beta chains listed below, sequenced in a study of T cell repertoires in cytomegalovirus infection. MiXCR, applied by TCRdb to the reads, yields one record per CDR3 protein. The data show some 170,000 distinct CDR3 sequences, with approximately 18% seen just once and 20% to 25% held by the top ten. Sequenced input: CD8+ T cells from PBMCs. The receptors come from a human donor in good health (CMV status not recorded). Some clones in this sample may be carry-over from other donors' samples.

The CDR3 DNA sequence: TGCGCCAGCAGCCAAGTCAAACAGGGCGACGAAAAACTGTTTTTT. Translation gives CASSQVKQGDEKLFF. The chain recombines TRBV4-3 with TRBJ1-4, with D tentatively TRBD1 (6 bases). Germline loops: CDR1 LGHNA, CDR2 YSLEER. The CDR3 extends over 15 amino acids. The V and J ends lost 1 base and 8 bases respectively, with 14 bases between them.

This clonotype was counted between two and nine times. The V call is TRBV20-1, the J call TRBJ2-3; TRBD2 agrees at 10 bases. The CDR3 runs to 15 residues. V trimming: 6 bases; J trimming: 2 bases; junction bases outside the gene matches: 8. Germline V gene lookup returns CDR1 DFQATT and CDR2 SNEGSKA (reference sequence). CDR3 region: CSAEERGGSTDTQYF. The CDR3 coding sequence is TGCAGTGCGGAAGAGCGGGGGGGCTCCACAGATACGCAGTATTTT.

V usage is TRBV28 and J usage is TRBJ2-7, with 11 nucleotides matching TRBD2. Germline-derived CDR1 and CDR2 are MDHEN and SYDVKM. The CDR3 sequence is 16 residues long. The V and J ends lost 3 bases and 5 bases, in that order; junction bases with no gene match: 9. CDR3 DNA: TGTGCCAGCAGTTTCCCAATAGCGGGGGGGCCCCACGAGCAGTACTTC. It codes for CASSFPIAGGPHEQYF.

The chain carries TRBV12-3 or TRBV12-4 and TRBJ1-5, with TRBD1 as a possible D gene (6 bases). V shed 6 bases and J shed 3 bases, with 12 bases lying between them. The CDR3 has 14 amino acids. Here the CDR3 reads CASSKTGSNQPQHF. DNA of the CDR3: TGTGCCAGCAGCAAGACAGGCTCCAATCAGCCCCAGCATTTT.

The chain is built from TRBV6-5 and TRBJ1-2; 7 bases fit TRBD1. V lost 2 bases to trimming and J lost 9 bases; unmatched junction nucleotides: 6. The V gene's germline CDR1 is MNHEY and CDR2 SVGAGI. The CDR3 runs 13 residues. This CDR3 reads CASSYRTGSSYTF. CDR3 bases: TGTGCCAGCAGTTACCGGACAGGATCGAGCTACACCTTC.

In its sample, this clonotype was seen a few times. At one end the junction does not follow the germline gene, possibly because of a read error. CDR3 residues: CASSLGWNTEAFF. CDR3 nucleotide sequence: TGTGCCAGCAGTTTAGGGTGGAACACTGAAGCTTTCTTT. The chain links TRBV7-2 to TRBJ1-1; D remains unclear. The CDR3 covers 13 residues. Germline CDR1 and CDR2: SGHTA and FQGNSA.